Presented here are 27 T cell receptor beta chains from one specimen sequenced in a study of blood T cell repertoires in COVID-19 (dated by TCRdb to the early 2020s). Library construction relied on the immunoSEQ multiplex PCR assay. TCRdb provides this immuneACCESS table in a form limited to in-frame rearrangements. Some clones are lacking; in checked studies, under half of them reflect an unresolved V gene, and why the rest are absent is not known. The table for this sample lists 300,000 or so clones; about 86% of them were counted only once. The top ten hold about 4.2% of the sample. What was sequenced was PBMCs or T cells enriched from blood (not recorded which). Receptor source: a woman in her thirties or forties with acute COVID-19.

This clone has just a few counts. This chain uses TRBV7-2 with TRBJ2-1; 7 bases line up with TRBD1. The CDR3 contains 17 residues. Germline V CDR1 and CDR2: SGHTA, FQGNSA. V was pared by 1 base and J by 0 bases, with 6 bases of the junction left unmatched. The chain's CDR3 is CASSLVRGLPSYNEQFF. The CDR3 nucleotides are TGTGCCAGCAGCTTAGTAAGGGGGCTTCCCTCCTACAATGAGCAGTTCTTC.

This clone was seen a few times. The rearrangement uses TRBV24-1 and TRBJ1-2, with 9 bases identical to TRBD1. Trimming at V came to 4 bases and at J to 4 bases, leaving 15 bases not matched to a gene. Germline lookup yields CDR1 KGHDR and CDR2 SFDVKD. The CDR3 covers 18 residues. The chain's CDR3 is CATSELPSFRDRAYGYTF. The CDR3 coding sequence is TGTGCCACCAGTGAATTACCATCTTTCCGGGACAGGGCCTATGGCTACACCTTC.

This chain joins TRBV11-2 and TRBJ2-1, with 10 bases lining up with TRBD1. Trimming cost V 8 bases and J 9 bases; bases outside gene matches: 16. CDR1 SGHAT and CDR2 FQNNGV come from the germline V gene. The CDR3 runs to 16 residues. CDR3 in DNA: TGTGCCAGCGGACGAAGGACAGGGGGATACCCCGGTGAGCAGTTCTTC. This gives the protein CASGRRTGGYPGEQFF.

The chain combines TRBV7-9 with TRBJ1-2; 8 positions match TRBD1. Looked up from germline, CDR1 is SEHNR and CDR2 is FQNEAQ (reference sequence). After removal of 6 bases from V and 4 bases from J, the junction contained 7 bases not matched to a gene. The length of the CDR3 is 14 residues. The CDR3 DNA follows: TGTGCCAGCAGTACAGGGGGAGCAGGCTATGGCTACACCTTC. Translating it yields CASSTGGAGYGYTF.

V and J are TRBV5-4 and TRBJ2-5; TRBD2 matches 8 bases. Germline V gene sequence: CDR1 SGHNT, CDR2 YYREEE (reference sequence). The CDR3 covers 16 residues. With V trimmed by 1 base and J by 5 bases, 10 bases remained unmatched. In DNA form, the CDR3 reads TGTGCCAGCAGCTTGAATAGCGGGGCTGGTGAGGAGACCCAGTACTTC. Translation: CASSLNSGAGEETQYF.

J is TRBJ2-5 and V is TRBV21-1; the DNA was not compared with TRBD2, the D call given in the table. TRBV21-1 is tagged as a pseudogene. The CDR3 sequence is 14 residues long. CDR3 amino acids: CASSGREGRETQYF. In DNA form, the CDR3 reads TGTGCCAGCAGCGGACGGGAGGGAAGGGAGACCCAGTACTTC.

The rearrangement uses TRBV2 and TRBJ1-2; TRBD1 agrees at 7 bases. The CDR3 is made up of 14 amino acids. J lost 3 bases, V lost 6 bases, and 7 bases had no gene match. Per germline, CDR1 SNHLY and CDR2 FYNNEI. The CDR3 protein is CASSARQGDYGYTF. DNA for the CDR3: TGTGCCAGCAGCGCCAGACAGGGAGACTATGGCTACACCTTC.

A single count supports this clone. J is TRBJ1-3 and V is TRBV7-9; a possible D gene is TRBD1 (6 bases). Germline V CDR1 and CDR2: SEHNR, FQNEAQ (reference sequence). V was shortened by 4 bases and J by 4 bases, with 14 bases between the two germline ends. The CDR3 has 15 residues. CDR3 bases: TGTGCCAGCAGCTCCCTACAGGGACGGGGAAACACCATATATTTT. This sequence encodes CASSSLQGRGNTIYF.

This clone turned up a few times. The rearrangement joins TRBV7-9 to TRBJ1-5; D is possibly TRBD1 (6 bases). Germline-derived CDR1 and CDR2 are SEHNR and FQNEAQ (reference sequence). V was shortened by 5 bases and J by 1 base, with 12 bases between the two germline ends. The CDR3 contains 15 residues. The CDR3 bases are TGTGCCAGCAGCGCGGCTGGACAGAGCAATCAGCCCCAGCATTTT. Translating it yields CASSAAGQSNQPQHF.

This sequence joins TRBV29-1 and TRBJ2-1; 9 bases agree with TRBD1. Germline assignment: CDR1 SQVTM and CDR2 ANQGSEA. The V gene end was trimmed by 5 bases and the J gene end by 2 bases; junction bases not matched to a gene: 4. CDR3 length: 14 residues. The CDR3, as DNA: TGCAGCGTTCTGCGGGACAGGGCCTACAATGAGCAGTTCTTC. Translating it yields CSVLRDRAYNEQFF.

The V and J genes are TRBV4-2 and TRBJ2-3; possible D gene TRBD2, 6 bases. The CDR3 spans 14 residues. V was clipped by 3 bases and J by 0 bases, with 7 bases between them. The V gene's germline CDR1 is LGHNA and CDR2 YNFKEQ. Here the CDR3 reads CASSQGTSTDTQYF. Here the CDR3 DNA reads TGTGCCAGCAGCCAGGGGACTAGCACAGATACGCAGTATTTT.

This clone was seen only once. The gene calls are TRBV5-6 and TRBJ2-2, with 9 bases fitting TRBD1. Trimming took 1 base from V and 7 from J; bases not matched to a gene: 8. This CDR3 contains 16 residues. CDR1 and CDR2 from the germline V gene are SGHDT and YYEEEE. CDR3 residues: CASSLYGDRGIGELFF. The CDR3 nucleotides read TGTGCCAGCAGCTTGTATGGAGACAGGGGGATCGGGGAGCTGTTTTTT.

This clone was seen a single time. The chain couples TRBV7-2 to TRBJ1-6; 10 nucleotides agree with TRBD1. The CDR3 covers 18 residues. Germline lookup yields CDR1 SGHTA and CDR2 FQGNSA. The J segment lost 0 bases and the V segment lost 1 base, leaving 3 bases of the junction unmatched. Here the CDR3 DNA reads TGTGCCAGCAGCTTAGGACAGGGGGCGAGCTCCTATAATTCACCCCTCCACTTT. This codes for CASSLGQGASSYNSPLHF.

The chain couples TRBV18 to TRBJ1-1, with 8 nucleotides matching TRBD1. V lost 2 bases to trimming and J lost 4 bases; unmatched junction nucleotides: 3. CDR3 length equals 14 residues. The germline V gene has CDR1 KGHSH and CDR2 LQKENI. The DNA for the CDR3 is TGTGCCAGCTCACCAAACAGGGGGAGCACTGAAGCTTTCTTT. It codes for CASSPNRGSTEAFF.

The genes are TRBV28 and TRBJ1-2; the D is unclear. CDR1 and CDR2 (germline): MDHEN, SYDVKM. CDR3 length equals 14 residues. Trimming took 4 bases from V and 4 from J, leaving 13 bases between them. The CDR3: CASSSRPFFYGYTF. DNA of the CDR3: TGTGCCAGCAGTTCCCGTCCCTTTTTCTATGGCTACACCTTC.

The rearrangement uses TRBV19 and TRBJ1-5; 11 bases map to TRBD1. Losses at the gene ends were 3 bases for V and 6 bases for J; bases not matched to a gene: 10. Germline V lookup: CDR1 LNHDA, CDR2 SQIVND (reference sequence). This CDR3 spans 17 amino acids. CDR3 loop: CASSIPDRGLVGQPQHF. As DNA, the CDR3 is TGTGCCAGTAGTATTCCGGACAGGGGGCTGGTAGGTCAGCCCCAGCATTTT.

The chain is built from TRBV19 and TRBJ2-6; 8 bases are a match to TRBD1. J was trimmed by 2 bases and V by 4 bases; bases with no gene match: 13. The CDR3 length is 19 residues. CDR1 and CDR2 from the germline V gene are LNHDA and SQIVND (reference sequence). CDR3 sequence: CASSTHGQGVSAGANVLTF. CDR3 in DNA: TGTGCCAGTAGTACCCACGGACAGGGAGTTTCAGCTGGGGCCAACGTCCTGACTTTC.

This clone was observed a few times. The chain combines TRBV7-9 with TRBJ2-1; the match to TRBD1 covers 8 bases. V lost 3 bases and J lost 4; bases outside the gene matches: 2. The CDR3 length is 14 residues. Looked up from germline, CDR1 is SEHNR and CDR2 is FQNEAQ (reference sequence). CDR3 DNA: TGTGCCAGCAGCTTGGGACAGGTTTACAATGAGCAGTTCTTC. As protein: CASSLGQVYNEQFF.

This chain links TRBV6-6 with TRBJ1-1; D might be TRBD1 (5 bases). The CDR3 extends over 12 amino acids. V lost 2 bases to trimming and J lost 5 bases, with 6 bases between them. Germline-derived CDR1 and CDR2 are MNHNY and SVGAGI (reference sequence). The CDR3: CASSYGGTEAFF. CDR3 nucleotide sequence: TGTGCCAGCAGTTACGGGGGGACTGAAGCTTTCTTT.

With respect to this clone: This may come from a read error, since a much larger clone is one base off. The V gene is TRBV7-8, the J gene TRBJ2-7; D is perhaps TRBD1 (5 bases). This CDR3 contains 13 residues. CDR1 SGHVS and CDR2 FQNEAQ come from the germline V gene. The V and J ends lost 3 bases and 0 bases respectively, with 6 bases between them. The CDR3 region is CASSFRASYEQYF. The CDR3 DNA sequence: TGTGCCAGCAGCTTCAGGGCCTCCTACGAGCAGTACTTC. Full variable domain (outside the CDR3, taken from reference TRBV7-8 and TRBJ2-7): GAGVSQSPRYKVAKRGQDVALRCDPISGHVSLFWYQQALGQGPEFLTYFQNEAQLDKSGLPSDRFFAERPEGSVSTLKIQRTQQEDSAVYLCASSFRASYEQYFGPGTRLTVT.

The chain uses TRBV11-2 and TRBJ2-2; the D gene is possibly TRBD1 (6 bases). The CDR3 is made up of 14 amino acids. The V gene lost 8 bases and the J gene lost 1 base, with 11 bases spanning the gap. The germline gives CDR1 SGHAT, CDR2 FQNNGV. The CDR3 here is CASSSRGNTGELFF. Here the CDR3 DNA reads TGTGCCAGCTCTTCCAGGGGGAACACCGGGGAGCTGTTTTTT.

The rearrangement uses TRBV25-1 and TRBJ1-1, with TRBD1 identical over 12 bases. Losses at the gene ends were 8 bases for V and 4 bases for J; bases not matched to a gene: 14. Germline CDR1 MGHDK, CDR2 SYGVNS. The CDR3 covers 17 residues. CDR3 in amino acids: CASLGRDRGLGSTEAFF. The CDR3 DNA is TGTGCCAGCCTAGGCAGGGACAGGGGGCTTGGAAGCACTGAAGCTTTCTTT.

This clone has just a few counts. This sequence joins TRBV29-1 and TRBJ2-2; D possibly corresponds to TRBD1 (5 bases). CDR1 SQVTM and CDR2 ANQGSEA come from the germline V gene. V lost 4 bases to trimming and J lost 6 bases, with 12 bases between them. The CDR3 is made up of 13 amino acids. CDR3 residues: CSVAVGVAGELFF. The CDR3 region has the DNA TGCAGCGTTGCCGTAGGGGTGGCCGGGGAGCTGTTTTTT.

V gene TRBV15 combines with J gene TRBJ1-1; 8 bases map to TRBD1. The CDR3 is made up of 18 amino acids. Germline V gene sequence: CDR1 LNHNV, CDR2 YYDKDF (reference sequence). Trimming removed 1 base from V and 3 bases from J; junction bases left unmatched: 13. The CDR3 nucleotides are TGTGCCACCAGCAGAGGGACAGGGAAGTCTTTGGTGTACACTGAAGCTTTCTTT. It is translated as CATSRGTGKSLVYTEAFF.

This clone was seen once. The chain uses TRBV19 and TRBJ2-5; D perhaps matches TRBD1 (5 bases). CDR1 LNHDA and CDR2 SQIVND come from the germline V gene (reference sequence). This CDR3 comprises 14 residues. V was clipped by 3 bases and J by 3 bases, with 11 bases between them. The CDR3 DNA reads TGTGCCAGTAGTATTTCGTCAGGGAAAGAGACCCAGTACTTC. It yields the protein CASSISSGKETQYF.

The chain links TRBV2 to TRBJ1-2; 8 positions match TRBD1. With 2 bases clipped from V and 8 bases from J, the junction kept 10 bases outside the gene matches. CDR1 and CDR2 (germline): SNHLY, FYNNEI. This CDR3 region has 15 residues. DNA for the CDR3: TGTGCCAGCAGTGAATCCGGGACAGGATGGGTCGGCTACACCTTC. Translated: CASSESGTGWVGYTF.

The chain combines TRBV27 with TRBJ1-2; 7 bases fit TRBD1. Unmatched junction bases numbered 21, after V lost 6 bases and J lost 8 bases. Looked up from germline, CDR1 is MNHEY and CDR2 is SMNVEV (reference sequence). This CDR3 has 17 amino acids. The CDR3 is CASSRQTLQGLPEGYTF. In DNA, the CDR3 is TGTGCCAGCAGCCGCCAAACATTACAGGGGCTACCCGAGGGCTACACCTTC.